This T cell receptor beta chain was sequenced in a study of patients and donors after allogeneic stem cell transplantation. Via MiXCR, TCRdb re-called the RT-PCR reads, giving one row per CDR3 protein. The sample has about 960,000 distinct CDR3 sequences; approximately 19% are singletons. V was clipped by 8 bases and J by 9 bases, with 23 bases between them. Germline lookup yields CDR1 DFQATT and CDR2 SNEGSKA (reference sequence). The CDR3 has 15 amino acids. The rearrangement uses TRBV20-1 and TRBJ1-6; a weak D match, TRBD1 (6 bases). Sequences were obtained from blood, either unsorted or a sorted T cell fraction (not recorded which). The TCR sequence derives from a human donor who was either an allogeneic HSCT recipient or a stem cell or donor lymphocyte infusion donor (not recorded which). It is not recorded whose cells these are; they may come from a transplant donor. In DNA form, the CDR3 reads TGCAGTAGTCTTCCGGGACCGAAAGGGGGTTCACCCCTCCACTTT. Translating it yields CSSLPGPKGGSPLHF.